Listed below are T cell receptor beta chains from one sample, sequenced in a study of Ad26.COV2.S vaccination and SARS-CoV-2 variants. The method was immunoSEQ multiplex PCR; TCRdb's version includes in-frame clones alone and lacks a portion of them. The sample lists roughly 420,000 clones, 89% occurring once. The sequences come from peripheral blood, collected in a trial of Ad26.COV2.S vaccine versus placebo. All receptors derive from a person between 18 and 65 years old who received the Ad26.COV2.S COVID-19 vaccine or a placebo. Both conserved end residues are trimmed from each CDR3. Clone sizes are given selectively: once, few, many, or a class where the clone is expanded.

clone size	V gene	J gene	CDR3 protein
once	TRBV27	TRBJ2-7	ASSQGRNYAYEQY
NA	TRBV7-9	TRBJ2-1	ASSPGRDEQF
NA	TRBV4-2	TRBJ1-2	ASSQDGSGGYT
once	TRBV6-5	TRBJ2-1	ASSYVLAGAEQF
NA	TRBV28	TRBJ1-1	ASSSLAGTANTEAF
NA	TRBV9	TRBJ1-3	ASSVAGGGSGNTIY
NA	TRBV28	TRBJ1-1	ASLTQGKMDTEAF
NA	TRBV5-1	TRBJ2-1	ASSLEGIEQF
NA	TRBV12-3/TRBV12-4	TRBJ1-5	ASREAATGPQH
few	TRBV6-5	TRBJ2-7	ASSYSGQGGYEQY
NA	TRBV5-1	TRBJ1-2	ASSSGQTLYGYT
once	TRBV5-1	TRBJ1-1	ASSLRPSGSGWNTEAF
few	TRBV19	TRBJ1-3	ASSFLERGNTIY
NA	TRBV18	TRBJ2-3	ASSNSGGPSTDTQY
NA	TRBV7-9	TRBJ1-1	ASSSTHMNTEAF
NA	TRBV28	TRBJ1-2	ASQTGWGYGYT
NA	TRBV11-3	TRBJ2-7	ASSRGPSYEQY
NA	TRBV7-2	TRBJ2-3	ASSYAYTIRDTQY
NA	TRBV19	TRBJ1-5	ASSMNRGQPQH
NA	TRBV2	TRBJ1-1	ASSPPRGYNTEAF
NA	TRBV4-2	TRBJ2-1	ASSPLEGIHEQF
NA	TRBV24-1	TRBJ1-3	ATSDPRATGNTIY
NA	TRBV19	TRBJ2-2	ASSKILAPSTGELF
NA	TRBV27	TRBJ2-5	ASSKRWGATGETQY
NA	TRBV2	TRBJ2-2	ASSFGQGGSYLF
NA	TRBV19	TRBJ1-2	ASSIEAGAQGYT
NA	TRBV12-3/TRBV12-4	TRBJ1-2	ASSLGGAYGYT
once	TRBV19	TRBJ1-5	ASSIKRGHNQPQH
NA	TRBV3-1/TRBV3-2	TRBJ2-2	ASSLGTGGTGELF
NA	TRBV3-1/TRBV3-2	TRBJ1-2	ASSQDPGYGYT
NA	TRBV5-6	TRBJ2-5	ASRPTRTSWKGETQY
NA	TRBV6-6	TRBJ1-6	ASSPVPLNQGDSPLH
NA	TRBV18	TRBJ1-5	ASSPWDRGYSNQPQH
once	TRBV5-6	TRBJ2-3	ASSLRTSGSGADTQY
NA	TRBV3-1/TRBV3-2	TRBJ2-2	ASSPGLGTGVVGELF
NA	TRBV5-6	TRBJ1-1	ASRPGMNTEAF
NA	TRBV5-4	TRBJ2-2	ASSLASGMGPGELF
NA	TRBV5-3	TRBJ1-3	ARSFPVGRERSAGNTIY
NA	TRBV11-1	TRBJ2-3	ASSLLAGSTDTQY
NA	TRBV6-5	TRBJ2-2	ASKGWDGELF
NA	TRBV19	TRBJ1-6	ASSFYQNSPLH
few	TRBV9	TRBJ2-7	ASSVGTGDTYEQY
NA	TRBV7-2	TRBJ2-3	ASSLVGRGADTQY
NA	TRBV25-1	TRBJ1-1	ASSDRASVTF
NA	TRBV14	TRBJ2-7	ASSRVQGAHLGEQY
NA	TRBV5-1	TRBJ1-1	ASSLAAGSPDRAF
NA	TRBV2	TRBJ2-2	ASSRLAGLDGELF
once	TRBV11-3	TRBJ2-1	ASSLGGVRWGPEQF
NA	TRBV19	TRBJ2-3	ASKTSGTNTDTQY
NA	TRBV28	TRBJ1-6	ASSLWTPLRGGYDSPLH
NA	TRBV1	TRBJ2-1	TSSQGWRPPYNEQF